These 16 T cell receptor beta chains came from one sample sequenced in a study of control samples from healthy donors and cancer patients. This table comes from immunoSEQ multiplex PCR, and its TCRdb copy is limited to in-frame clones, with some not included. This table has a few hundred thousand clones, 75% to 95% appearing once. The sequenced sample was PBMCs. The source is a man aged 35-49 years with head and neck cancer.

This clone was observed a single time. V usage is TRBV7-2 and J usage is TRBJ1-6, with D unclear. This CDR3 spans 15 amino acids. Germline V CDR1 and CDR2: SGHTA, FQGNSA. The V gene lost 4 bases and the J gene lost 6 bases, with 13 bases spanning the gap. The CDR3 reads CASSWEEGSNSPLHF. CDR3 nucleotide sequence: TGTGCCAGCAGCTGGGAGGAGGGAAGTAATTCACCCCTCCACTTT. The complete variable domain, with remaining parts taken from reference TRBV7-2 and TRBJ1-6, reads GAGVSQSPSNKVTEKGKDVELRCDPISGHTALYWYRQSLGQGLEFLIYFQGNSAPDKSGLPSDRFSAERTGGSVSTLTIQRTQQEDSAVYLCASSWEEGSNSPLHFGNGTRLTVT.

This rearrangement joins TRBV11-2 to TRBJ2-5; D remains unclear. The CDR3 totals 17 residues. The germline V and J ends were trimmed by 2 bases and 4 bases, with 20 bases remaining between them. The germline V gene has CDR1 SGHAT and CDR2 FQNNGV. The CDR3 is CASSLFIRLTITETQYF. The DNA for the CDR3 is TGTGCCAGCAGCTTATTTATTCGGCTAACGATTACAGAGACCCAGTACTTC.

This clone was detected a few times. The rearrangement links TRBV30 to TRBJ1-1; unclear D gene. The CDR3 loop spans 13 amino acids. Trimming left V 5 bases short and J 0 bases short, with 10 bases between. Germline V lookup: CDR1 GTSNPN, CDR2 SVGIG (reference sequence). The DNA for the CDR3 is TGTGCCTGGGAGATTAGCATGAACACTGAAGCTTTCTTT. It yields the protein CAWEISMNTEAFF.

The CDR3 here is CASSQQSVRGYGYTF. The CDR3 DNA reads as TGTGCCAGCAGCCAACAGTCCGTACGGGGCTATGGCTACACCTTC. The gene calls are TRBV14 and TRBJ1-2, with D unresolved. The CDR3 loop spans 15 amino acids. Germline CDR1 SGHDN, CDR2 FVKESK. V was clipped by 2 bases and J by 4 bases, with 14 bases between them.

The genes are TRBV9 and TRBJ1-5; tentative D call: TRBD1 (5 bases). The germline gives CDR1 SGDLS, CDR2 YYNGEE. The CDR3 loop spans 15 amino acids. Deletions cut 0 bases from V and 3 bases from J, with 10 bases between. The CDR3 DNA sequence: TGTGCCAGCAGCGTAGGGGGCAGGTTCAATCAGCCCCAGCATTTT. This encodes CASSVGGRFNQPQHF.

This chain joins TRBV5-1 and TRBJ2-1, with D tentatively TRBD2 (5 bases). The CDR3 has 16 amino acids. CDR1 and CDR2 from the germline V gene are SGHRS and YFSETQ. V lost 0 bases, J lost 7 bases, and 17 bases lay in between. CDR3 amino acids: CASSLDSGGSGNEQFF. The CDR3, as DNA: TGCGCCAGCAGCTTGGACTCCGGAGGTTCGGGGAATGAGCAGTTCTTC.

V is TRBV6-5 and J is TRBJ1-2; D remains unclear. Per germline, CDR1 MNHEY and CDR2 SVGAGI. Trimming took off 5 bases at V and 5 bases at J, with 18 bases between the two ends. This CDR3 is 15 amino acids long. DNA for the CDR3: TGTGCCAGCAGTACCGATCCCGGGCCAGCATATGGCTACACCTTC. Translation gives CASSTDPGPAYGYTF.

The genes are TRBV6-1 and TRBJ1-1; D gene ambiguous. Germline CDR1 reads MNHNS; CDR2 reads SASEGT. The CDR3 length is 14 residues. V was pared by 8 bases and J by 5 bases, with 18 bases between. CDR3 residues: CASHAPGVTTEAFF. CDR3 nucleotides: TGTGCCAGCCACGCCCCCGGAGTTACGACTGAAGCTTTCTTT.

The V and J genes are TRBV24-1 and TRBJ2-5; 7 bases map to TRBD2. This CDR3 region has 15 residues. The V and J ends lost 5 bases and 2 bases, in that order; junction bases with no gene match: 7. Germline CDR1 reads KGHDR; CDR2 reads SFDVKD. CDR3 DNA sequence: TGTGCCACCAGTGCAGGTCTAGCGGCGCAAGAGACCCAGTACTTC. This codes for CATSAGLAAQETQYF.

On this clone: Other DNA sequences in this sample translate to the same CDR3. The chain combines TRBV18 with TRBJ1-1, with 11 positions matching TRBD1. The V and J ends lost 3 bases and 5 bases, in that order; junction bases with no gene match: 5. Germline values: CDR1 KGHSH, CDR2 LQKENI. The CDR3 runs to 15 residues. The CDR3 DNA is TGTGCCAGCTCACCCCAAGGGACAGGGGGTACTGAAGCTTTCTTT. The encoded protein is CASSPQGTGGTEAFF.

V gene TRBV7-9 combines with J gene TRBJ1-1; a weak D match, TRBD1 (5 bases). Deletions cut 3 bases from V and 9 bases from J, with 8 bases between. The CDR3 spans 11 residues. Germline V lookup: CDR1 SEHNR, CDR2 FQNEAQ (reference sequence). The DNA of the CDR3 is TGTGCCAGCAGCTTTGGGACCCAAGCTTTCTTT. It codes for CASSFGTQAFF.

The V gene is TRBV7-3, the J gene TRBJ1-2; 7 bases map to TRBD1. This CDR3 has 15 amino acids. Trimming removed 2 bases from V and 2 bases from J; junction bases left unmatched: 5. Germline V gives CDR1 SGHTA, CDR2 FQGTGA. The CDR3, as DNA: TGTGCCAGCAGCTTATTAGCAGGGGGGAACTATGGCTACACCTTC. It specifies CASSLLAGGNYGYTF. The whole variable domain, filled in from reference TRBV7-3 and TRBJ1-2, reads GAGVSQTPSNKVTEKGKYVELRCDPISGHTALYWYRQSLGQGPEFLIYFQGTGAADDSGLPNDRFFAVRPEGSVSTLKIQRTERGDSAVYLCASSLLAGGNYGYTFGSGTRLTVV.

Written as DNA, the CDR3 is TGTGCCATCCGGTGGGACAGAACTTCCTACGAGCAGTACTTC. Amino acid sequence: CAIRWDRTSYEQYF. The genes are TRBV10-3 and TRBJ2-7, with 7 nucleotides matching TRBD1. Trimming removed 8 bases from V and 1 base from J; junction bases left unmatched: 8. Germline CDR1 ENHRY, CDR2 SYGVKD. CDR3 length equals 14 residues.

This rearrangement joins TRBV14 to TRBJ1-4; D is undetermined. V lost 0 bases and J 4 bases, leaving 6 bases between the germline ends. Germline CDR1 and CDR2: SGHDN and FVKESK. The CDR3 runs 14 residues. The CDR3 is CASSQDGYNEKLFF. DNA for the CDR3: TGTGCCAGCAGCCAAGATGGGTATAATGAAAAACTGTTTTTT.

The rearrangement links TRBV2 to TRBJ1-6; maybe TRBD1 (6 bases). CDR3 length: 22 amino acids. Trimming pared 9 bases from V and 2 bases from J, leaving 35 bases between. Germline values: CDR1 SNHLY, CDR2 FYNNEI. The CDR3 DNA sequence: TGTGCCAGTCATGACCTCGCGGCCGGGGACATCGAGGCCTTGGCCTATAATTCACCCCTCCACTTT. It translates to CASHDLAAGDIEALAYNSPLHF.

The V and J genes are TRBV7-9 and TRBJ2-5, with D unclear. Looked up from germline, CDR1 is SEHNR and CDR2 is FQNEAQ (reference sequence). Deletions cut 6 bases from V and 2 bases from J, with 13 bases between. This CDR3 spans 14 amino acids. The CDR3 loop is CASRQTSTQETQYF. CDR3 DNA: TGTGCCAGCAGACAGACAAGCACTCAAGAGACCCAGTACTTC.